This T cell receptor (beta chain) was documented in a study of cytomegalovirus exposure and HLA in healthy donors listed by TCRdb under 2017. Background on the whole study: An earlier analysis of about 530 of the donors reported about 300 Gb of sequence data and 95 million to 140 million unique TCR beta sequences obtained from about 179 million T cells. In a later analysis, previously published TCR beta repertoires from 670 or so donors were re-analyzed and high-resolution HLA genotyping was added so that TCR occurrence patterns could be studied. Class I and class II HLA loci were covered by the typing at four-digit resolution. A separate validation cohort of roughly 110 different subjects was used in addition to the approximately 610-subject first cohort. Typing coverage varied by locus: roughly 620-630 donors for A, B, C, DRB1 and DQB1; about 520 for DQA1; over 600 for DPA1; around 450 for DPB1. Because of strong linkage in the cohort, roughly five DR-DQ haplotypes were treated as single units for association and clustering. Donor age, sex, ethnicity and CMV serostatus were collected together with the repertoire data. Every discovery cohort repertoire had been produced on one sequencing platform. To predict cytomegalovirus infection status, the study brought together high-throughput TCR immunosequencing, statistical association of individual TCRs with disease status, and machine learning. Across approximately 400 genotyped donors of the cohort, an average of about 220,000 unique TCR beta nucleotide sequences per donor were sequenced, and approximately 17% of those sequences were non-productive. In an earlier analysis of around 540 of the donors, high-throughput TCR beta sequencing was used to judge whether each TCR beta V gene segment behaved as functional or pseudogenic. In a later genetic analysis, genome-wide SNP genotypes for about 60% of the 666 donors were used, and that subset was treated as a discovery cohort. The study was designed to test whether signatures of past pathogen exposure could be identified by cataloging public T cell receptors. An early release that covered approximately 600 HLA-typed donors contained approximately 300 gigabases of sequencing data and roughly 84 million unique TCR sequences. Among the roughly 400 genotyped donors, about 85% belonged to the genetic ancestry cluster associated with self-reported Caucasian donors. Using immunosequencing, the study profiled T cell repertoires from some 670 subjects and related those repertoires to cytomegalovirus serostatus. Rather than using new phenotypic data, the later analysis identified candidate immune exposures from TCR beta sequences and from how often those sequences occurred across donors. What the authors observed across the whole study: Presence/absence analyses assumed roughly uniform sequencing depth across donors, an assumption that may not hold. Correlated functional status among segregating V segments might be attributable to linkage disequilibrium, but an unknown experimental factor could not be ruled out. Some IMGT-functional V segments, including TRBV6-2 and TRBV6-3, could not be distinguished by the 87-base-pair reads and were therefore excluded. In a later analysis, HLA-associated TCR beta chains were found to be more clonally expanded and to have lower generation probabilities than equally common non-associated chains. In a later analysis, over 15,000 TCR beta sequences were associated with specific HLA alleles at a false discovery rate of 0.05. Most TCR sequences were observed very rarely across donors, whereas some public TCRs were present in many individuals. In both the original and validation cohorts, the classifier was reported to diagnose cytomegalovirus status with high specificity and sensitivity. When HLA alleles, especially DR and DQ, strongly co-occurred, attributing TCR associations to individual alleles was difficult. In this cohort, only TCR beta chains were sequenced, and detectable features were limited by the absence of alpha or paired-chain data. A cluster of highly shared sequence variants was judged likely to be a technical artifact of the sequencing pipeline. Over 15 rarely observed V segments, including chromosome 9 orphons, were excluded from the earlier analysis of a few hundred of the donors because counts were too low. In a later analysis, most CMV-associated TCR beta chains were found to appear HLA-restricted, with HLA associations seemingly driven largely by CMV exposure. A later genetic analysis reported fewer N-insertions in productive TCRs among donors in an Asian-associated ancestry cluster than the 666-donor mean. It was suggested by the authors that the approach could potentially be generalized to other disease states and immunological phenotypes. For the cohort, immune exposure information was limited to CMV serostatus. A further reported finding was that TCR beta sequences accurately predicted the HLA-A and HLA-B alleles for most subjects in the first cohort. V-gene and J-gene trimming of TCR beta chains was associated with a missense DCLRE1C variant in a later genetic analysis, and the association was replicated in an independent cohort. A few of the identified cytomegalovirus-associated TCR beta chains were confirmed in vitro to be specific for cytomegalovirus antigens. Because HLA typing was missing for some donors at each locus, association tests included only the typed subset. A total of roughly 160 TCR beta chains were listed by the study as associated with cytomegalovirus. In a later analysis, the rate of TCR association differed among HLA loci, with DRB1 alleles having the most associated TCRs and HLA-C alleles having the fewest. Broadly in line with IMGT annotations, most TCR beta V segments showed up in productive rearrangements about 87% or about 30% of the time in an earlier analysis of 450 to 750 of the donors. Several of the top co-occurrence clusters appeared to be linked to parvovirus B19, influenza, CMV and Epstein-Barr virus, according to a later analysis.

Points on this clone: Its antigen remains unidentified. The record has no base qualities; no much larger clone is one base away.

The library came from the immunoSEQ multiplex PCR assay. A mixture of 60 forward primers for TCR Vbeta segments and 13 reverse primers for TCR Jbeta segments was used in the multiplex PCR. The CDR3 region of rearranged TCR beta genes was amplified from genomic DNA with a multiplex PCR assay. Amplified TCR beta libraries were sequenced as 87-base-pair reads on the Illumina HiSeq System. The published analysis was carried out like this. Across the roughly 670 repertoires, a later analysis counted 78 million or so unique TCR beta chains, approximately 12 million of which were shared by at least two donors. A nearest-neighbor algorithm error-corrected the raw reads and collapsed the reads into unique sequences, merging closely related sequences to remove PCR and sequencing errors. To assign V, D and J gene segments, CDR3 sequences were aligned to IMGT reference sequences. For a sequence to be retained, at least a six-nucleotide match to both a V gene segment and a J gene segment was required. Rearrangements were called productive when the CDR3 lacked stop codons and stayed in frame with V and J; all others were non-productive. CDR3 was defined by IMGT convention, running from the second conserved V-encoded cysteine to the conserved J-encoded phenylalanine. Sequences without an unambiguous match to a single V gene segment were excluded from the earlier analysis of over 500 of the donors. An earlier analysis of some 610 of the donors called V segments functional above 56.7% productive rearrangements and segregating when the between-donor standard deviation exceeded 5%. A statistical classification framework was built for diagnosing cytomegalovirus status from the catalog of TCR beta chain sequences. In a later analysis, TCR nucleotide sequences were compared against IMGT/GENE-DB human TR gene sequences so that V and J genes could be assigned. In a later analysis, CDR3 sequences and most-parsimonious VDJ recombination scenarios were assigned using the TCRdist pipeline. In a later analysis, every TCR beta chain was defined by the combination of its CDR3 amino acid sequence and its V-gene family, and reads without a unique V-gene family were dropped. In a later analysis, around 650 highly shared, low-generation-probability nucleotide sequences were removed to address suspected cross-contamination and a sequencing artifact. In a later analysis, a clonal expansion index was calculated for each public chain from normalized within-repertoire ranks of inferred template counts. In a later analysis, generation probabilities were computed using a VDJ recombination model fitted to out-of-frame rearrangements, and the results were checked against IGoR. A later analysis scored TCR-TCR, TCR-HLA and TCR-CMV co-occurrence with hypergeometric tests, applying a repertoire-size bias correction to TCR pairs. In a later analysis, false discovery rates were estimated by permuting HLA or CMV assignments 20 times. In a later analysis, co-occurring TCRs were grouped using DBSCAN, and TCRdist sequence similarity was added for clustering within HLA-allele-positive subsets. Co-occurrence clustering excluded repertoires with fewer than 30,000 or more than 120,000 public chains, plus five with anomalous nucleotide sharing. TCRdb limited this immuneACCESS table to in-frame rearrangements with V and J called. A share of clones is missing; checked studies link under half to unresolved V genes, and the rest is unexplained. V and J calls and clone size follow that table, whereas D and trimming were derived from the DNA. For this sample there are around 190,000 clones; roughly 87% appear just once. Roughly 0.98% of the sample is taken by the ten largest.

The CDR3, from cysteine to phenylalanine, totals 15 residues. This entry keeps only the CDR3 DNA: 45 bases, framed from base 1. Trimming removed 7 bases from V and 0 bases from J, leaving 13 bases between the germline ends. In the germline V gene, CDR1 corresponds to MDHEN and CDR2 to SYDVKM. In total, approximately 690 healthy bone marrow donors made up the cohort. All cohort members were sampled while nominally healthy, although unrecorded immune exposures were likely present. The donor tested CMV seronegative and was one of the 352 seronegative cohort members. Each donor provided a peripheral blood sample, and peripheral blood mononuclear cells were used for TCR beta sequencing. Genomic DNA extraction from the blood cell samples was performed with the Qiagen DNeasy Blood Extraction Kit.

Sequenced input: PBMCs. This receptor was obtained from a boy between 2 and 10 years old in good health and CMV-seronegative. The chain was built from TRBV28 and TRBJ2-1, with the D gene uncertain. Read as DNA, the sequence is TGTGCCAGCACATCAGGCGTTAGCTCCTACAATGAGCAGTTCTTC. Translated, this is CASTSGVSSYNEQFF.